What follows are 18 T cell receptor beta chains derived from one specimen sequenced in a study of blood T cell repertoires in COVID-19. Data came from immunoSEQ multiplex PCR; TCRdb stores just in-frame clones and leaves some out. The data show some 52,000 clones, around 84% seen once. The sequenced material came from peripheral blood. These TCRs come from a man between 45 and 60 years old with acute or convalescent COVID-19.

The chain employs TRBV29-1 and TRBJ2-7; the match to TRBD2 covers 10 bases. With V trimmed by 7 bases and J by 5 bases, 20 bases remained unmatched. Germline CDR1 SQVTM, CDR2 ANQGSEA. The CDR3 is 17 residues long. Here the CDR3 DNA reads TGCAGCGCAGGGCAGGGGGGCTCTAGCGGGAGTATCCACGAGCAGTACTTC. It is translated as CSAGQGGSSGSIHEQYF.

The rearrangement links TRBV3-1 (or the pseudogene TRBV3-2) to TRBJ2-3; 11 bases agree with TRBD1. The germline V gene has CDR1 LGHDT and CDR2 YNNKEL (reference sequence). V lost 5 bases and J lost 6; bases outside the gene matches: 7. The CDR3 is 15 residues long. CDR3 in DNA: TGTGCCAGCAGCTACGGACAGGGGGCCGGGGATACGCAGTATTTT. It codes for CASSYGQGAGDTQYF.

This clone came up a few times. This chain connects TRBV24-1 to TRBJ2-7; 7 bases line up with TRBD1. With 4 bases clipped from V and 3 bases from J, the junction kept 11 bases outside the gene matches. CDR1 and CDR2 (germline): KGHDR, SFDVKD. The CDR3 has 16 residues. DNA for the CDR3: TGTGCCACCAGTGAATATACTCGGGACAGTCTCTACGAGCAGTACTTC. Amino acids: CATSEYTRDSLYEQYF.

A few counts support this clone. This chain connects TRBV19 to TRBJ1-2; TRBD1 aligns across 7 bases. This CDR3 has 16 amino acids. Germline CDR1 and CDR2: LNHDA and SQIVND (reference sequence). The junction had 10 bases not matched to a gene; V was cut back by 5 bases and J by 1 base. Here the CDR3 DNA reads TGTGCCAGTAGTCCCGGCCGGGACAGAATTAACTATGGCTACACCTTC. Amino acids: CASSPGRDRINYGYTF. Supplemented by reference TRBV19 and TRBJ1-2, the full variable domain reads DGGITQSPKYLFRKEGQNVTLSCEQNLNHDAMYWYRQDPGQGLRLIYYSQIVNDFQKGDIAEGYSVSREKKESFPLTVTSAQKNPTAFYLCASSPGRDRINYGYTFGSGTRLTVV.

This clone has just one count. The chain combines TRBV9 with TRBJ2-5; 12 positions match TRBD1. This CDR3 has 15 amino acids. V lost 0 bases and J lost 5; bases outside the gene matches: 2. Germline-derived CDR1 and CDR2 are SGDLS and YYNGEE. CDR3 DNA sequence: TGTGCCAGCAGCGTAGGGGGGACAGGGGGCGAGACCCAGTACTTC. Protein product: CASSVGGTGGETQYF.

The chain couples TRBV12-3 or TRBV12-4 to TRBJ1-6, with a tentative D call TRBD1 (5 bases). Trimming removed 3 bases at V and 7 bases at J, with 7 bases between. The CDR3 is 13 residues long. The CDR3 region has the DNA TGTGCCAGCAGTTTCGGGGGAAATTCACCCCTCCACTTT. Amino acids: CASSFGGNSPLHF.

This clone has just one count. The chain is built from TRBV29-1 and TRBJ2-1; D perhaps matches TRBD1 (7 bases). The CDR3 is made up of 16 amino acids. Germline assignment: CDR1 SQVTM and CDR2 ANQGSEA. V lost 4 bases and J 4 bases, leaving 20 bases between the germline ends. For the CDR3, the DNA is TGCAGCGTTGCCCATAACAGGGGAGGTTTGTACAATGAGCAGTTCTTC. Encoded protein: CSVAHNRGGLYNEQFF.

The chain recombines TRBV28 with TRBJ1-6; the match to TRBD1 covers 11 bases. The CDR3 spans 15 residues. V shed 10 bases and J 9 bases; nucleotides not matched to a gene: 11. Germline values: CDR1 MDHEN, CDR2 SYDVKM. The CDR3 region has the DNA TGTGCCACCTCGGGGGGACAGGGGGTTACTTCACCCCTCCACTTT. This translates into CATSGGQGVTSPLHF.

The chain employs TRBV7-2 and TRBJ2-1; 10 nucleotides align to TRBD2. CDR1 and CDR2 from the germline V gene are SGHTA and FQGNSA. This CDR3 comprises 14 residues. V dropped 3 bases and J dropped 7; count of bases not matched to a gene: 3. CDR3 protein: CASSFSSGSNEQFF. Written as DNA, the CDR3 is TGTGCCAGCAGCTTCTCTAGCGGGAGTAATGAGCAGTTCTTC. Full variable domain (missing parts from reference TRBV7-2 and TRBJ2-1): GAGVSQSPSNKVTEKGKDVELRCDPISGHTALYWYRQSLGQGLEFLIYFQGNSAPDKSGLPSDRFSAERTGGSVSTLTIQRTQQEDSAVYLCASSFSSGSNEQFFGPGTRLTVL.

The V gene is TRBV19, the J gene TRBJ1-6, with no clear D. The germline gives CDR1 LNHDA, CDR2 SQIVND (reference sequence). Deletions cut 7 bases from V and 3 bases from J, with 13 bases between. The CDR3 extends over 15 amino acids. CDR3 DNA sequence: TGTGCCAGTACCCGGGGTAGTTACTATAATTCACCCCTCCACTTT. Amino acid sequence: CASTRGSYYNSPLHF.

J is TRBJ2-3 and V is TRBV7-7, with 12 bases lining up with TRBD2. V shed 6 bases, J shed 2 bases, and the junction held 3 bases outside the gene matches. Germline CDR1 SSHAT, CDR2 FNYEAQ (reference sequence). CDR3 length: 15 residues. The CDR3, as DNA: TGTGCCAGCAGACGACTAGCGGGGGTCACAGATACGCAGTATTTT. Residues: CASRRLAGVTDTQYF.

The genes are TRBV5-5 and TRBJ1-6; unclear D gene. The CDR3 runs 15 residues. The V gene's germline CDR1 is SGHKS and CDR2 YYEKEE (reference sequence). Trimming took 0 bases from V and 14 from J, leaving 18 bases between them. DNA of the CDR3: TGTGCCAGCAGCTTGGATTGGGGTCGGGGTGAGACCCTCCACTTT. Translating it yields CASSLDWGRGETLHF.

The chain has TRBV6-5 and TRBJ1-1; weak D call: TRBD1 (5 bases). This CDR3 is 13 amino acids long. Between the trimmed V and J ends, which lost 6 bases and 0 bases, there was a span of 8 bases. Germline values: CDR1 MNHEY, CDR2 SVGAGI. The CDR3, as DNA: TGTGCCAGCAGCAGGGAATTGAACACTGAAGCTTTCTTT. Its translation: CASSRELNTEAFF.

The CDR3 loop reads CASSDLTSRYTGELFF. The CDR3 nucleotides read TGTGCCAGCAGTGATCTGACTAGCAGATACACCGGGGAGCTGTTTTTT. This rearrangement joins TRBV2 to TRBJ2-2, with 7 positions matching TRBD2. V gave up 3 bases and J gave up 3 bases; unmatched junction bases: 7. Germline V CDR1 and CDR2: SNHLY, FYNNEI. CDR3 length: 16 residues.

The chain carries TRBV6-1 and TRBJ2-7; perhaps TRBD1 as D (5 bases). From germline, CDR1 is MNHNS and CDR2 SASEGT. V was trimmed by 1 base and J by 2 bases, leaving 12 bases between them. CDR3 length equals 15 residues. CDR3 loop: CASSEVGRAPYEQYF. CDR3 DNA sequence: TGTGCCAGCAGTGAAGTGGGCAGGGCCCCCTACGAGCAGTACTTC.

The V gene is TRBV20-1, the J gene TRBJ1-1; maybe TRBD1 (5 bases). The CDR3 sequence is 10 residues long. Germline CDR1 is DFQATT and CDR2 is SNEGSKA (reference sequence). CDR3 sequence (DNA): TGCAGGGGGGGGAACACTGAAGCTTTCTTT. Translation: CRGGNTEAFF.

The V and J genes are TRBV3-1 (or the pseudogene TRBV3-2) and TRBJ2-1, with TRBD2 matching over 9 bases. J was trimmed by 5 bases and V by 4 bases; bases with no gene match: 6. The CDR3 consists of 15 residues. Per the germline V gene, CDR1 is LGHDT and CDR2 is YNNKEL (reference sequence). CDR3 sequence (DNA): TGTGCCAGCAGCCTTGCGGGGGGGCCCCACAATGAGCAGTTCTTC. It specifies CASSLAGGPHNEQFF.

As DNA, the CDR3 is TGCGCCAGCAGTGACCCCGGCCACAGGGGCTATCAGCCCCAGCATTTT. This gives the protein CASSDPGHRGYQPQHF. The chain recombines TRBV10-1 with TRBJ1-5; 7 nucleotides line up with TRBD1. Germline trimming cut 3 bases from V and 5 bases from J; bases unmatched to any gene: 10. Per germline, CDR1 WNHNN and CDR2 SYGVQD (reference sequence). The CDR3 is 16 amino acids.